One and the same sample provided the 3 T cell receptor beta chains below, sequenced in a study of identical twins. TCRdb re-called the 5' RACE reads with MiXCR, one entry per CDR3 protein. This table has some 710,000 distinct CDR3 sequences, 5.5% to 7.5% appearing once. The source material was naive T cells sorted from blood. The origin of the receptors is a man aged 18 to 35 in good health.

There are many counts of this clonotype. The chain carries TRBV4-1 and TRBJ2-2; D perhaps matches TRBD1 (5 bases). CDR3 length: 15 residues. Trimming took 3 bases from V and 2 from J, leaving 10 bases between them. Per the germline V gene, CDR1 is MGHRA and CDR2 is YSYEKL. The CDR3 region has the DNA TGCGCCAGCAGCCAGAGAGACAGTAACACCGGGGAGCTGTTTTTT. This codes for CASSQRDSNTGELFF.

This clonotype was seen many times. The chain links TRBV12-3 or TRBV12-4 to TRBJ2-1; no clear D. V lost 7 bases and J 4 bases, leaving 5 bases between the germline ends. The CDR3 has 11 residues. The CDR3 region is CASKGYNEQFF. CDR3 sequence (DNA): TGTGCCAGCAAGGGTTACAATGAGCAGTTCTTC.

This clonotype was counted once. The genes are TRBV6-1 and TRBJ2-1, with TRBD2 matching over 7 bases. From germline, CDR1 is MNHNS and CDR2 SASEGT. The CDR3 totals 15 residues. V trimming: 8 bases; J trimming: 2 bases; junction bases outside the gene matches: 9. This CDR3 is CASQVERGAYNEQFF. The CDR3 coding sequence is TGTGCCAGCCAAGTTGAGCGGGGTGCCTACAATGAGCAGTTCTTC.